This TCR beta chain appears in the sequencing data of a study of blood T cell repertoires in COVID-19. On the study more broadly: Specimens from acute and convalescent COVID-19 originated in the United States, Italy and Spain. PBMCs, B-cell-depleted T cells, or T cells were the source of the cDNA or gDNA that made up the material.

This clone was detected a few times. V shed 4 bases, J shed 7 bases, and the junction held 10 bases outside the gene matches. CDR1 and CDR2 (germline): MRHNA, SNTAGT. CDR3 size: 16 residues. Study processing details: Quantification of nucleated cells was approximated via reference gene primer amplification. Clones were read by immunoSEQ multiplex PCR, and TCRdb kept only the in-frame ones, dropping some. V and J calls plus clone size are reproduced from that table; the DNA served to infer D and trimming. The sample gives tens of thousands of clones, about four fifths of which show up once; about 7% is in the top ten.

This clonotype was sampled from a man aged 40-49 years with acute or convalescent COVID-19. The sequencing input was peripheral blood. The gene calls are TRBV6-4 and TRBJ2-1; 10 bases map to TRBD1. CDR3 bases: TGTGCCAGCAGTGCCCGACCGGGACAGGGGTTTAATGAGCAGTTCTTC. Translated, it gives CASSARPGQGFNEQFF.